The text below deals with one T cell receptor beta chain. Clones were sequenced by immunoSEQ multiplex PCR, and TCRdb holds only the in-frame ones, with some missing. The repertoire has over 150,000 clones, less than 95% of them found once; the top ten carry 0.76%. The data were taken from a study of blood T cell repertoires in COVID-19. The sequence derives from a man aged 25-45 years with COVID-19, enrolled during active disease. Specimen: peripheral blood.

The CDR3 here is CATTTGTGIYGYTF. CDR3 in DNA: TGTGCCACAACTACCGGGACAGGGATCTATGGCTACACCTTC. The chain employs TRBV6-5 and TRBJ1-2; the match to TRBD1 covers 9 bases. The germline gives CDR1 MNHEY, CDR2 SVGAGI. The CDR3 consists of 14 residues. The trim removed 10 bases at V and 4 bases at J, leaving 10 bases unmatched.